This is a list of T cell receptor beta chains from one sample in a study of CD8 T cells in Susac syndrome. MiXCR, applied by TCRdb to the immunoSEQ multiplex PCR reads, yields one record per CDR3 protein. This sample has around 170,000 distinct CDR3 sequences, with approximately 94% found just once. Sequencing used CD4+ T cells from PBMCs. The receptors derive from a human donor with Susac syndrome. Each CDR3 is given with its conserved first and last residue. Fields, in order: D gene, J gene, clone size, V gene, CDR3 DNA, CDR3 protein. D genes are given only for firm matches. Not every row has a clone size; where given, it reads once, few, many or a size class.

D: TRBD2; J: TRBJ2-3; size: NA; V: TRBV12-5; DNA: TGTGCTAGTGGACTCGGACTAGCGGGGTCAACAGATACGCAGTATTTT; CDR3: CASGLGLAGSTDTQYF
D: NA; J: TRBJ1-5; size: NA; V: TRBV7-2; DNA: TGTGCCAGCAGCTTATACGTCGGCAATCAGCCCCAGCATTTT; CDR3: CASSLYVGNQPQHF
D: TRBD2; J: TRBJ2-1; size: NA; V: TRBV10-3; DNA: TGTGCCATCAGTCCGGTAGCGGGGGGGCACAATGAGCAGTTCTTC; CDR3: CAISPVAGGHNEQFF
D: NA; J: TRBJ1-2; size: NA; V: TRBV21-1; DNA: TGTGCCAGCAGCAAAGAGGGGGATGGCTACACCTTC; CDR3: CASSKEGDGYTF
D: NA; J: TRBJ1-2; size: NA; V: TRBV6-5; DNA: TGTGCCAGCAGTTACTCCGGGAACTATGGCTACACCTTC; CDR3: CASSYSGNYGYTF
D: NA; J: TRBJ2-1; size: NA; V: TRBV7-2; DNA: TGTGCCAGCAGCTTAGTTAGGAGCTCCTACAATGAGCAGTTCTTC; CDR3: CASSLVRSSYNEQFF
D: NA; J: TRBJ2-1; size: NA; V: TRBV20-1; DNA: TGCAGTGCTAACAGGGTGGATGAGCAGTTCTTC; CDR3: CSANRVDEQFF
D: NA; J: TRBJ2-1; size: once; V: TRBV5-1; DNA: TGCGCCAGCAGCTCCTACCAGATGAATAGTGAGCAGTTCTTC; CDR3: CASSSYQMNSEQFF
D: TRBD1; J: TRBJ2-5; size: NA; V: TRBV15; DNA: TGTGCCACCAGCAGGGCCACAGGGGAGTGGGAGACCCAGTACTTC; CDR3: CATSRATGEWETQYF
D: NA; J: TRBJ2-2; size: NA; V: TRBV30; DNA: TGTGCCTGGAGTGGAGGGGGTAGCACCGGGGAGCTGTTTTTT; CDR3: CAWSGGGSTGELFF
D: NA; J: TRBJ2-5; size: NA; V: TRBV19; DNA: TGTGCCAGTAGTCAGGGATTCCGGGAGACCCAGTACTTC; CDR3: CASSQGFRETQYF
D: TRBD1; J: TRBJ2-3; size: once; V: TRBV19; DNA: TGTGCCAGTAGTCCTACCGGGACAGGGGGCGCAGATACGCAGTATTTT; CDR3: CASSPTGTGGADTQYF
D: NA; J: TRBJ1-5; size: NA; V: TRBV7-2; DNA: TGTGCCAGCAGCTTAGTGGGAAGTACAAATCAGCCCCAGCATTTT; CDR3: CASSLVGSTNQPQHF
D: NA; J: TRBJ1-5; size: NA; V: TRBV7-9; DNA: TGTGCCAGCAGCTTAGGTAGCTATAGCAATCAGCCCCAGCATTTT; CDR3: CASSLGSYSNQPQHF
D: NA; J: TRBJ2-2; size: NA; V: TRBV9; DNA: TGTGCCACCCAGACAGGGAACACCGGGGAGCTGTTTTTT; CDR3: CATQTGNTGELFF
D: NA; J: TRBJ1-6; size: NA; V: TRBV15; DNA: TGTGCCACCAGCGTGGACCGAACCGGGAATTCACCCCTCCACTTT; CDR3: CATSVDRTGNSPLHF
D: NA; J: TRBJ2-3; size: NA; V: TRBV9; DNA: TGTGCCAGCAGCGCCCTTGTCGGGGGTCACACAGATACGCAGTATTTT; CDR3: CASSALVGGHTDTQYF
D: NA; J: TRBJ2-4; size: NA; V: TRBV6-2/TRBV6-3; DNA: TGTGCCAGCAGTTACTCTGCGGCCAAAAACATTCAGTACTTC; CDR3: CASSYSAAKNIQYF
D: NA; J: TRBJ2-3; size: NA; V: TRBV19; DNA: TGTGCCAGTAGTACAGGAGGGGCGGACTCAGATACGCAGTATTTT; CDR3: CASSTGGADSDTQYF
D: NA; J: TRBJ1-2; size: NA; V: TRBV3-1; DNA: TGTGCCAGCAGCCTGACAGGCGCCTACACCTTC; CDR3: CASSLTGAYTF
D: NA; J: TRBJ2-1; size: NA; V: TRBV11-2; DNA: TGTGCCAGCAGCACAGTAGACAATGAGCAGTTCTTC; CDR3: CASSTVDNEQFF
D: TRBD1; J: TRBJ1-1; size: NA; V: TRBV12-3/TRBV12-4; DNA: TGTGCCAGCAGAATAATAGGGACAGGGATGAACACTGAAGCTTTCTTT; CDR3: CASRIIGTGMNTEAFF